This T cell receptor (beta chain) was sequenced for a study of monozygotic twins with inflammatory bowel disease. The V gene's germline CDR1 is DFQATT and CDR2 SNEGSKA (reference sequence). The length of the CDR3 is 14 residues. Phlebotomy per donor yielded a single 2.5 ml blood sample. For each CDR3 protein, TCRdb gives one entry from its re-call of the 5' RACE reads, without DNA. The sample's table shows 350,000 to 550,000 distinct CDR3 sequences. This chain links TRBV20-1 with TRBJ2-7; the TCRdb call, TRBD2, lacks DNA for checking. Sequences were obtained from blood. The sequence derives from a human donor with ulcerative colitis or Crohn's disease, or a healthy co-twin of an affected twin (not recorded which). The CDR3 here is CSAQRLAGAFEQYF.